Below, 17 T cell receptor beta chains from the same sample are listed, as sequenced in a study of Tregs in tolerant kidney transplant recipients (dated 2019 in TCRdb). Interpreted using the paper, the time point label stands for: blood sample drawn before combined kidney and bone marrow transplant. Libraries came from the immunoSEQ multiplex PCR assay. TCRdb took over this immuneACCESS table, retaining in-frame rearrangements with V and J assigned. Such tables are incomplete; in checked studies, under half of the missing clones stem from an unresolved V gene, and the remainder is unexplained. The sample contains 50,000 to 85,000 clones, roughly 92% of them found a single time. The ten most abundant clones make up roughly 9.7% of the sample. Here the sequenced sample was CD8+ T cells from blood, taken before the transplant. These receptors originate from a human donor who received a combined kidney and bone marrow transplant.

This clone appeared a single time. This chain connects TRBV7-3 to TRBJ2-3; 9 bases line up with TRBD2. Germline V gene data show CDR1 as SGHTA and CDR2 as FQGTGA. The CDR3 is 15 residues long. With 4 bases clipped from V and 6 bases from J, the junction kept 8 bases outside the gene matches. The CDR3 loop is CASSSSGAVGDTQYF. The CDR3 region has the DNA TGTGCCAGCAGCTCTAGCGGGGCTGTAGGGGATACGCAGTATTTT.

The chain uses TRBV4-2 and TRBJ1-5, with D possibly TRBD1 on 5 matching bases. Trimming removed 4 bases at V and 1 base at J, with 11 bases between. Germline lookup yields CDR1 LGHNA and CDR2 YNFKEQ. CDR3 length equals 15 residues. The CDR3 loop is CASSPTDRSNQPQHF. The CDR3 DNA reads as TGTGCCAGCAGCCCAACCGACAGAAGCAATCAGCCCCAGCATTTT.

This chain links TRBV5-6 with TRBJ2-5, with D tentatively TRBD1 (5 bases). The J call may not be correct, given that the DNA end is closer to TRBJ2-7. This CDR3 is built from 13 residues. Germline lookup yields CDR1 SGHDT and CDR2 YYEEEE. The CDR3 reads CASSLVAGNEQYF. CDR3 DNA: TGTGCCAGCAGCTTGGTGGCAGGGAACGAGCAGTACTTC.

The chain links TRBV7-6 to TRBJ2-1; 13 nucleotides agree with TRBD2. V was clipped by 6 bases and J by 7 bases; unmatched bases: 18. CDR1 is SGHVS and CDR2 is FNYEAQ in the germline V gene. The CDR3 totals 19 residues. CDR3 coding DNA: TGTGCCAGCAGTTCGCCCCGGACTAGCGGGAGTTTAGGTGGTAATGAGCAGTTCTTC. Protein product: CASSSPRTSGSLGGNEQFF. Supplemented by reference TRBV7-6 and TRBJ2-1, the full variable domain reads GAGVSQSPRYKVTKRGQDVALRCDPISGHVSLYWYRQALGQGPEFLTYFNYEAQQDKSGLPNDRFSAERPEGSISTLTIQRTEQRDSAMYRCASSSPRTSGSLGGNEQFFGPGTRLTVL.

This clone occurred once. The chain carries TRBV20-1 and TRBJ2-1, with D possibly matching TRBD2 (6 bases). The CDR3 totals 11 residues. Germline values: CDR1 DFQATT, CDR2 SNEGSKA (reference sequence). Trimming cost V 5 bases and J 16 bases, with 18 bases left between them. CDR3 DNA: TGCAGTGCTCCCGGGGAGATAGCGGACTTCTTC. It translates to CSAPGEIADFF.

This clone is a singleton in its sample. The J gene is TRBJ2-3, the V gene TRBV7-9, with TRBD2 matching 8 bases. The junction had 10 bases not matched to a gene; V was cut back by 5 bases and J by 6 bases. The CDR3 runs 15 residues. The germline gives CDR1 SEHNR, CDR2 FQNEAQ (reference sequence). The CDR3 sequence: CASSGTGGRTDTQYF. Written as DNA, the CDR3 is TGTGCCAGCAGCGGAACGGGGGGGCGGACGGATACGCAGTATTTT.

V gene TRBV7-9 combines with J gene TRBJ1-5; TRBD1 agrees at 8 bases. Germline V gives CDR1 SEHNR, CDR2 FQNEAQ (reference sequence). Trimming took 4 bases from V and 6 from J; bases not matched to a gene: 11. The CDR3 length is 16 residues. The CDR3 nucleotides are TGTGCCAGCAGCTCGGAACAGGGGGATCCTGGTCAGCCCCAGCATTTT. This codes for CASSSEQGDPGQPQHF.

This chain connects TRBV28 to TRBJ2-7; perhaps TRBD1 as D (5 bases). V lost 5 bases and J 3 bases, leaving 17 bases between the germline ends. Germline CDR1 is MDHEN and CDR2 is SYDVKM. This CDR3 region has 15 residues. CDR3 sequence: CASSIKTEFHYEQYF. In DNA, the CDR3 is TGTGCCAGCAGTATTAAGACAGAATTTCACTACGAGCAGTACTTC.

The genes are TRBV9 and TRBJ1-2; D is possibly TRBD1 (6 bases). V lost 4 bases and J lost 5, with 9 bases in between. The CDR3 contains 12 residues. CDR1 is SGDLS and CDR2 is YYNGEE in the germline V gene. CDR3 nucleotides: TGTGCCAGCAGCACCGGACAGTATGGCTACACCTTC. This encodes CASSTGQYGYTF.

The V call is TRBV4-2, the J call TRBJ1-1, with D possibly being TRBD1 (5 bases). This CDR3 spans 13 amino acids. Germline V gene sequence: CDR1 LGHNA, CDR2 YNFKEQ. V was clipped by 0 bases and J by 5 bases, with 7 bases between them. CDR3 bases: TGTGCCAGCAGCCAAGATCGGGGGACTGAAGCTTTCTTT. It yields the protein CASSQDRGTEAFF.

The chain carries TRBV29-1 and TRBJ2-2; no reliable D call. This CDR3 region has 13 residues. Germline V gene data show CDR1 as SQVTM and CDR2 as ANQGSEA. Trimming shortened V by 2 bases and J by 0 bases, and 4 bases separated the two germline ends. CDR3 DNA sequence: TGCAGCGTTGAAAGCCCGAACACCGGGGAGCTGTTTTTT. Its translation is CSVESPNTGELFF.

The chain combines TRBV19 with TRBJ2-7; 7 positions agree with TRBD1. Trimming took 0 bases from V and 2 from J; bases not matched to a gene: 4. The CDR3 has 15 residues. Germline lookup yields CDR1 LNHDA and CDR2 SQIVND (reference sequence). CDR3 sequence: CASSIDGTATYEQYF. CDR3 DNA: TGTGCCAGTAGTATAGACGGGACAGCAACCTACGAGCAGTACTTC.

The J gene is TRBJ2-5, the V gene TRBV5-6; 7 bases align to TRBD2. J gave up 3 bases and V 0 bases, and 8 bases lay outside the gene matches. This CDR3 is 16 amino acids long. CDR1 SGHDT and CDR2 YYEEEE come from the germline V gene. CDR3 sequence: CASSLGFGGKEETQYF. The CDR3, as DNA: TGTGCCAGCAGCTTGGGTTTCGGGGGGAAGGAAGAGACCCAGTACTTC.

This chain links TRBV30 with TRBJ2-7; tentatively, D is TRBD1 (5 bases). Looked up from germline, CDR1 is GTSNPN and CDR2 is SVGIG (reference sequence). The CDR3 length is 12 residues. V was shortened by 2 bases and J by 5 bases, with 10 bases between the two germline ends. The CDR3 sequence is CAWSIGVDEQYF. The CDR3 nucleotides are TGTGCCTGGAGTATAGGGGTGGACGAGCAGTACTTC.

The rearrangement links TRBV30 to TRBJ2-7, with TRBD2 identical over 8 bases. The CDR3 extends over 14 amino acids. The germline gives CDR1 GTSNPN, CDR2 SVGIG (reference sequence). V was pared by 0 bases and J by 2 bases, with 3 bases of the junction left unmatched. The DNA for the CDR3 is TGTGCCTGGAGTGTGGGGCGGGGGGCCTACGAGCAGTACTTC. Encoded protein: CAWSVGRGAYEQYF. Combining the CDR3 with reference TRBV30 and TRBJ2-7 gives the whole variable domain SQTIHQWPATLVQPVGSPLSLECTVEGTSNPNLYWYRQAAGRGLQLLFYSVGIGQISSEVPQNLSASRPQDRQFILSSKKLLLSDSGFYLCAWSVGRGAYEQYFGPGTRLTVT.

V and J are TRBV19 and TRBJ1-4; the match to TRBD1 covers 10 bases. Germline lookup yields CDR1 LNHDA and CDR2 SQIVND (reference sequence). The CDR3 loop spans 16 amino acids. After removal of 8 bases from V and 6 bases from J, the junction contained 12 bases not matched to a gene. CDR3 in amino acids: CASQDWDRGGDEKLFF. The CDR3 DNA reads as TGTGCCAGTCAAGACTGGGACAGGGGTGGGGATGAAAAACTGTTTTTT.

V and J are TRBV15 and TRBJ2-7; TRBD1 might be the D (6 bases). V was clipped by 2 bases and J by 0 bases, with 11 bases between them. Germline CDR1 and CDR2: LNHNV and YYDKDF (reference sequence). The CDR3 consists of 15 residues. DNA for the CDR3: TGTGCCACCAGCAGACCAGGGGAGAGCTCCTACGAGCAGTACTTC. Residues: CATSRPGESSYEQYF.